Following are 26 T cell receptor beta chains from one sample sequenced in a study of blood T cells in healthy people across ages. Together with a sample-barcoded 5' primer, a J-beta primer mix was included in a second PCR lasting about 6 to 12 cycles. In TCRdb, the 5' RACE reads were re-called with MiXCR into one record per CDR3 protein. The data contain some 1.5 million distinct CDR3 sequences, 25% to 30% of them seen just once; the ten biggest clones take up 6.5% to 8.5%. The sample comprised blood. The receptors derive from a woman younger than 45 in good health.

This clonotype was counted many times. The rearrangement joins TRBV12-3 or TRBV12-4 to TRBJ2-7; a possible D gene is TRBD2 (6 bases). The CDR3 consists of 15 residues. Trimming stripped 5 bases from V and 1 base from J, with 15 bases between. The DNA of the CDR3 is TGTGCCAGCAGTCCTCCCGGGACTGTTTCCTACGAGCAGTACTTC. It encodes CASSPPGTVSYEQYF.

The genes are TRBV7-2 and TRBJ1-6; D is ambiguous. The CDR3 is made up of 13 amino acids. Germline V gene data show CDR1 as SGHTA and CDR2 as FQGNSA. V was pared by 5 bases and J by 8 bases, with 10 bases between. The CDR3 sequence: CASSPLQDSPLHF. CDR3 bases: TGTGCCAGCAGCCCATTGCAGGATTCACCCCTCCACTTT.

The sample holds many counts of this clonotype. The gene calls are TRBV20-1 and TRBJ2-1; either TRBD1 or TRBD2 may supply D (6 bases each). Germline values: CDR1 DFQATT, CDR2 SNEGSKA (reference sequence). The V end was cut by 5 bases, the J end by 2 bases, with 10 bases between. CDR3 size: 13 residues. The CDR3 is CSAGGPPYNEQFF. CDR3 coding DNA: TGCAGTGCTGGGGGGCCCCCCTACAATGAGCAGTTCTTC.

The chain uses TRBV6-2 or TRBV6-3 and TRBJ2-1, with D perhaps matching TRBD2 (7 bases). CDR1 and CDR2 from the germline V gene are MNHEY and SVGEGT. V was trimmed by 11 bases and J by 1 base, leaving 12 bases between them. The CDR3 consists of 13 residues. The CDR3 sequence: CALRGASYNEQFF. CDR3 nucleotide sequence: TGTGCCCTACGGGGGGCGTCCTACAATGAGCAGTTCTTC.

This clonotype was seen repeatedly, ten times or more. The rearrangement uses TRBV18 and TRBJ2-4, with 8 bases that match TRBD1. Germline CDR1 and CDR2: KGHSH and LQKENI. The CDR3 runs to 14 residues. V trimming: 4 bases; J trimming: 5 bases; junction bases outside the gene matches: 4. CDR3 in DNA: TGTGCCAGCTCACGGGAGACAGGGGAAAACATTCAGTACTTC. It encodes CASSRETGENIQYF.

This clonotype was detected ten times or more. The chain combines TRBV20-1 with TRBJ1-2; possible D gene TRBD1, 5 bases. The V end lost 6 bases, the J end lost 7 bases, and 18 bases lay between the germline ends. CDR3 length: 13 amino acids. Germline V gene sequence: CDR1 DFQATT, CDR2 SNEGSKA (reference sequence). The CDR3 bases are TGCAGTGCGGATCCTCCGGGGGGAGGTGGCTACACCTTC. It encodes CSADPPGGGGYTF.

Ten or more counts support this clonotype. CDR3 in amino acids: CASSFGLTNNEQFF. The CDR3 DNA reads as TGTGCCAGCAGTTTCGGACTCACTAACAATGAGCAGTTCTTC. The chain joins TRBV12-3 or TRBV12-4 to TRBJ2-1; a weak D match, TRBD2 (5 bases). This CDR3 comprises 14 residues. The germline V and J ends were trimmed by 3 bases and 5 bases, with 11 bases remaining between them.

The chain links TRBV5-1 to TRBJ1-1; TRBD1 agrees at 11 bases. V was pared by 4 bases and J by 11 bases, with 10 bases of the junction left unmatched. Germline-derived CDR1 and CDR2 are SGHRS and YFSETQ. This CDR3 region has 14 residues. The CDR3 DNA sequence: TGCGCCAGCAGCAACCGGACAGGGGGCGGGGTGGCTTTCTTT. Translation gives CASSNRTGGGVAFF.

This clonotype was detected only a few times. The J gene is TRBJ2-3, the V gene TRBV9, with a tentative D call TRBD2 (5 bases). V dropped 0 bases and J dropped 6 bases, with 8 bases sitting between them. Germline CDR1 is SGDLS and CDR2 is YYNGEE. The CDR3 length is 13 residues. The CDR3 DNA sequence: TGTGCCAGCAGCGTAGGGGCGGGTGATACGCAGTATTTT. It is translated as CASSVGAGDTQYF.

This clonotype has a count of ten or more. This chain links TRBV5-1 with TRBJ2-7, with unresolved D. V dropped 0 bases and J dropped 0 bases, with 10 bases sitting between them. CDR3 length: 15 residues. The germline CDR1 and CDR2 sequences are SGHRS and YFSETQ. This chain's CDR3 is CASSLGIGTSYEQYF. The DNA for the CDR3 is TGCGCCAGCAGCTTGGGGATCGGTACCTCCTACGAGCAGTACTTC.

Of note for this clonotype: This sequence may be a read error, since a much larger clone differs from it by one base. This chain links TRBV25-1 with TRBJ2-5, with D tentatively TRBD2 (5 bases). The J call may be wrong; the DNA end is better matched by TRBJ2-7. Germline lookup yields CDR1 MGHDK and CDR2 SYGVNS. This CDR3 region has 14 residues. CDR3 in DNA: TGTGCCAGCGGGCCCCCGGACGGGAAGGTCGAGCAGTACTTC. Translated: CASGPPDGKVEQYF.

This clonotype was detected a few times. The chain is built from TRBV20-1 and TRBJ2-7; 11 bases agree with TRBD2. The CDR3 totals 15 residues. From germline, CDR1 is DFQATT and CDR2 SNEGSKA (reference sequence). Losses at the gene ends were 1 base for V and 2 bases for J; bases not matched to a gene: 4. CDR3 sequence reads: CSARGFSGGAYEQYF. CDR3 DNA sequence: TGCAGTGCTAGAGGTTTTAGCGGGGGGGCCTACGAGCAGTACTTC.

The chain combines TRBV5-1 with TRBJ2-3; 10 bases agree with TRBD2. V was pared by 2 bases and J by 5 bases, with 8 bases of the junction left unmatched. CDR1 is SGHRS and CDR2 is YFSETQ in the germline V gene. The CDR3 covers 16 residues. CDR3 sequence: CASSFPSGGPEDTQYF. The DNA for the CDR3 is TGCGCCAGCAGCTTCCCTAGCGGGGGCCCCGAAGATACGCAGTATTTT. Full variable domain (outside the CDR3, taken from reference TRBV5-1 and TRBJ2-3): KAGVTQTPRYLIKTRGQQVTLSCSPISGHRSVSWYQQTPGQGLQFLFEYFSETQRNKGNFPGRFSGRQFSNSRSEMNVSTLELGDSALYLCASSFPSGGPEDTQYFGPGTRLTVL.

CDR3 DNA: TGCAGTGCTAGAGATCCGGGCAGGGGAGGTCAGCCCCAGCATTTT. The encoded protein is CSARDPGRGGQPQHF. The chain employs TRBV20-1 and TRBJ1-5; TRBD1 is a possible D gene (6 bases). V lost 0 bases and J lost 6, with 15 bases in between. CDR1 is DFQATT and CDR2 is SNEGSKA in the germline V gene (reference sequence). The CDR3 length is 15 residues.

The V and J genes are TRBV20-1 and TRBJ2-7; tentative D call: TRBD1 (6 bases). The CDR3 is 12 amino acids. Germline V gene sequence: CDR1 DFQATT, CDR2 SNEGSKA (reference sequence). V lost 3 bases to trimming and J lost 5 bases, with 11 bases between them. CDR3 region: CSASQGLDEQYF. The CDR3 coding sequence is TGCAGTGCTAGTCAGGGGCTCGACGAGCAGTACTTC.

The table lists this clonotype with many counts. The chain has TRBV5-1 and TRBJ2-7; perhaps TRBD1 as D (6 bases). The germline V gene encodes CDR1 SGHRS and CDR2 YFSETQ. Trimming pared 1 base from V and 7 bases from J, leaving 12 bases between. The CDR3 is 13 amino acids. The CDR3 protein is CASSLLGAREQYF. CDR3 bases: TGCGCCAGCAGCTTGTTGGGGGCGAGGGAGCAGTACTTC.

As for this clonotype: A much larger clone sits a single nucleotide away, making a read error possible. V is TRBV7-6 and J is TRBJ2-1; D is perhaps TRBD1 or TRBD2 (5 bases each). Per germline, CDR1 SGHVS and CDR2 FNYEAQ. The CDR3 totals 14 residues. The CDR3: CTSSLEGPYNEQFF. The DNA of the CDR3 is TGTACCAGCAGCTTAGAGGGACCTTACAATGAGCAGTTCTTC.

This chain's CDR3 is CSVVPSGVPREQYF. CDR3 bases: TGCAGCGTTGTCCCTTCGGGAGTACCACGAGAGCAGTACTTC. The chain combines TRBV29-1 with TRBJ2-1; tentative D call: TRBD2 (6 bases). The J call is uncertain, as TRBJ2-7 better fits the DNA end. Germline V lookup: CDR1 SQVTM, CDR2 ANQGSEA. This CDR3 has 14 amino acids.

This chain uses TRBV12-3 or TRBV12-4 with TRBJ1-5; TRBD1 agrees at 7 bases. The CDR3 is 17 amino acids. Losses at the gene ends were 5 bases for V and 2 bases for J; bases not matched to a gene: 12. The CDR3 DNA reads TGTGCCAGCAGTCCGAACGACAGGGCGAGAGGCAATCAGCCCCAGCATTTT. The encoded protein is CASSPNDRARGNQPQHF.

Points on this clonotype: A much more abundant neighbour one base away suggests this may be a read error. The chain links TRBV5-6 to TRBJ2-1, with 7 positions matching TRBD1. Germline values: CDR1 SGHDT, CDR2 YYEEEE. The CDR3 is 16 residues long. The CDR3 sequence is CVSSEIQGLPYNEQFF. Here the CDR3 DNA reads TGTGTCAGCAGCGAGATACAGGGGCTTCCCTACAATGAGCAGTTCTTC. Using reference TRBV5-6 and TRBJ2-1 for the parts outside the CDR3, the full variable domain is DAGVTQSPTHLIKTRGQQVTLRCSPKSGHDTVSWYQQALGQGPQFIFQYYEEEERQRGNFPDRFSGHQFPNYSSELNVNALLLGDSALYLCVSSEIQGLPYNEQFFGPGTRLTVL.

V gene TRBV12-3 or TRBV12-4 combines with J gene TRBJ1-2; D perhaps matches TRBD1 (5 bases). The CDR3 runs to 13 residues. Trimming stripped 5 bases from V and 4 bases from J, with 11 bases between. The CDR3 is CASSDTGFYGYTF. For the CDR3, the DNA is TGTGCCAGCAGTGACACAGGTTTCTATGGCTACACCTTC.

This clonotype was detected ten times or more. The V gene is TRBV13, the J gene TRBJ2-7; a weak D match, TRBD2 (6 bases). Germline V gene data show CDR1 as PRHDT and CDR2 as FYEKMQ (reference sequence). This CDR3 contains 16 residues. The V gene lost 4 bases and the J gene lost 0 bases, with 16 bases spanning the gap. The CDR3 nucleotides read TGTGCCAGCAGCTCGGAGGGTGGCAGGAGCTCCTACGAGCAGTACTTC. It yields the protein CASSSEGGRSSYEQYF.

The genes are TRBV20-1 and TRBJ2-1; 7 bases align to TRBD2. This CDR3 is 15 amino acids long. V lost 0 bases to trimming and J lost 2 bases; unmatched junction nucleotides: 4. CDR1 and CDR2 from the germline V gene are DFQATT and SNEGSKA (reference sequence). The CDR3 nucleotides are TGCAGTGCTAGAGATTCAGGACTAGCCTACAATGAGCAGTTCTTC. The encoded protein is CSARDSGLAYNEQFF.

This clonotype came up a few times. The chain employs TRBV20-1 and TRBJ2-1; D possibly corresponds to TRBD1 (5 bases). The length of the CDR3 is 12 residues. Germline CDR1 reads DFQATT; CDR2 reads SNEGSKA (reference sequence). V was trimmed by 1 base and J by 12 bases, leaving 13 bases between them. The CDR3 DNA reads as TGCAGTGCTAGAGGAGTTGGGGCAGGGCAGTTCTTC. Encoded protein: CSARGVGAGQFF.

This clonotype was recorded a few times. The chain carries TRBV11-2 and TRBJ1-5; D is uncertain. Germline lookup yields CDR1 SGHAT and CDR2 FQNNGV. The CDR3 loop spans 14 amino acids. Trimming cost V 5 bases and J 7 bases, with 15 bases left between them. CDR3 sequence (DNA): TGTGCCAGCAGCCGGGCGGGGAATCAACAGCCCCAGCATTTT. Its translation is CASSRAGNQQPQHF.

The rearrangement joins TRBV28 to TRBJ2-2; TRBD1 might be the D (5 bases). V lost 3 bases and J 9 bases, leaving 11 bases between the germline ends. Germline V lookup: CDR1 MDHEN, CDR2 SYDVKM. This CDR3 spans 13 amino acids. The CDR3 sequence is CASSFPGLRELFF. DNA of the CDR3: TGTGCCAGCAGTTTCCCAGGGTTAAGGGAGCTGTTTTTT.